This entry lists 14 T cell receptor beta chains sequenced from one sample in a study of identifying expanded T cells in peripheral blood. Sequenced by immunoSEQ multiplex PCR; TCRdb stores in-frame clones only, minus some. The sample lists roughly 100,000 clones; around 88% were seen once. The sequenced material came from blood. Source of these receptors: a person aged 18-69 years in good health.

V and J are TRBV10-3 and TRBJ2-5, with D possibly matching TRBD2 (5 bases). V shed 8 bases and J shed 1 base, with 14 bases lying between them. Germline V lookup: CDR1 ENHRY, CDR2 SYGVKD. The CDR3 sequence is 14 residues long. CDR3 bases: TGTGCCATCGCCCCGAGGGCAGGCCAAGAGACCCAGTACTTC. The encoded protein is CAIAPRAGQETQYF.

This clone was counted a few times. The chain employs TRBV5-5 and TRBJ1-4; D is possibly TRBD1 (6 bases). CDR1 and CDR2 from the germline V gene are SGHKS and YYEKEE (reference sequence). The CDR3 sequence is 14 residues long. V was trimmed by 4 bases and J by 4 bases, leaving 11 bases between them. CDR3 amino acids: CASSRDTNNEKLFF. CDR3 coding DNA: TGTGCCAGCAGCCGGGACACGAATAATGAAAAACTGTTTTTT.

This chain connects TRBV28 to TRBJ1-5; 9 bases are shared with TRBD1. Unmatched junction bases numbered 15, after V lost 11 bases and J lost 7 bases. From germline, CDR1 is MDHEN and CDR2 SYDVKM. This CDR3 contains 15 residues. The CDR3 region is CAAQGDWTGVQPQHF. CDR3 in DNA: TGTGCCGCCCAGGGGGATTGGACAGGGGTCCAGCCCCAGCATTTT.

The chain carries TRBV23-1 and TRBJ1-5; D is possibly TRBD1 (6 bases). TRBV23-1 is an ORF for which the function is uncertain. CDR3 length: 16 amino acids. V was shortened by 2 bases and J by 5 bases, with 16 bases between the two germline ends. The CDR3 DNA is TGCGCCAGCAGTCAAGGTTGGGGGGCGCTGGATCAGCCCCAGCATTTT. Translating it yields CASSQGWGALDQPQHF.

This rearrangement joins TRBV6-5 to TRBJ2-1; 9 positions match TRBD2. V was pared by 6 bases and J by 4 bases, with 7 bases of the junction left unmatched. Germline lookup yields CDR1 MNHEY and CDR2 SVGAGI. This CDR3 spans 15 amino acids. The CDR3 DNA is TGTGCCAGCAGGCTTGGGAGCGGGGGGTACAATGAGCAGTTCTTC. Protein: CASRLGSGGYNEQFF.

This clone was counted a few times. The chain uses TRBV18 and TRBJ1-1; TRBD1 matches at 7 bases. This CDR3 has 15 amino acids. CDR1 is KGHSH and CDR2 is LQKENI in the germline V gene. After removal of 4 bases from V and 3 bases from J, the junction contained 8 bases not matched to a gene. For the CDR3, the DNA is TGTGCCAGCTCACAAAACGAGGGGGCGGACACTGAAGCTTTCTTT. Its protein product is CASSQNEGADTEAFF.

The chain combines TRBV28 with TRBJ2-5; TRBD2 agrees at 8 bases. The ends lost 8 bases at V and 5 bases at J; junction bases unmatched: 13. The CDR3 has 15 residues. CDR1 MDHEN and CDR2 SYDVKM come from the germline V gene. The CDR3 is CASSPPGLVVETQYF. CDR3 bases: TGTGCCAGCTCTCCACCGGGACTAGTGGTGGAGACCCAGTACTTC.

This clone was observed a handful of times. The chain has TRBV5-1 and TRBJ2-3; D may be TRBD1 or TRBD2 (5 bases each). CDR1 is SGHRS, CDR2 YFSETQ, per germline. The CDR3 length is 14 residues. V lost 2 bases and J lost 5, with 12 bases in between. The CDR3, as DNA: TGCGCCAGCAGCTTTGCTGGGGCGGGAGATACGCAGTATTTT. Translated: CASSFAGAGDTQYF.

In DNA, the CDR3 is TGTGCCAGCAGCCAGGCCCCGGGGCCAAACTATGGCTACACCTTC. Residues: CASSQAPGPNYGYTF. This chain connects TRBV14 to TRBJ1-2; possible D gene TRBD1, 5 bases. CDR3 length equals 15 residues. V was cut by 3 bases and J by 2 bases, with 13 bases left in between. Germline lookup yields CDR1 SGHDN and CDR2 FVKESK.

This clone was detected only a few times. The chain uses TRBV29-1 and TRBJ2-3; 8 nucleotides line up with TRBD2. Germline-derived CDR1 and CDR2 are SQVTM and ANQGSEA. This CDR3 has 12 amino acids. V gave up 8 bases and J gave up 6 bases; unmatched junction bases: 7. The CDR3 DNA is TGCAGCATTGCGGGGGGCCGTGATACGCAGTATTTT. It codes for CSIAGGRDTQYF.

This CDR3 reads CASSFLGGGKETQYF. CDR3 DNA sequence: TGTGCCAGCAGCTTTCTTGGGGGGGGGAAAGAGACCCAGTACTTC. V is TRBV7-2 and J is TRBJ2-5, with 7 bases lining up with TRBD2. Trimming cost V 3 bases and J 3 bases; bases outside gene matches: 7. CDR1 is SGHTA and CDR2 is FQGNSA in the germline V gene. CDR3 length: 15 amino acids.

This clone was detected only once. V and J are TRBV7-2 and TRBJ2-3; no clear D gene. The CDR3 loop spans 12 amino acids. V was clipped by 1 base and J by 7 bases, with 6 bases between them. Germline CDR1 is SGHTA and CDR2 is FQGNSA. As DNA, the CDR3 is TGTGCCAGCAGCTTAGAGCGAAATACGCAGTATTTT. Amino acid sequence: CASSLERNTQYF.

The V and J genes are TRBV5-4 and TRBJ1-1; D remains ambiguous. Deletions cut 0 bases from V and 4 bases from J, with 13 bases between. The CDR3 has 15 amino acids. The germline gives CDR1 SGHNT, CDR2 YYREEE (reference sequence). CDR3 region: CASSLGSTLGTEAFF. The CDR3 bases are TGTGCCAGCAGCTTGGGTTCTACCCTGGGCACTGAAGCTTTCTTT. Supplemented by reference TRBV5-4 and TRBJ1-1, the full variable domain reads ETGVTQSPTHLIKTRGQQVTLRCSSQSGHNTVSWYQQALGQGPQFIFQYYREEENGRGNFPPRFSGLQFPNYSSELNVNALELDDSALYLCASSLGSTLGTEAFFGQGTRLTVV.

The chain joins TRBV18 to TRBJ1-5; 8 nucleotides align to TRBD1. V shed 6 bases, J shed 2 bases, and the junction held 12 bases outside the gene matches. CDR1 and CDR2 from the germline V gene are KGHSH and LQKENI. The CDR3 loop spans 17 amino acids. Here the CDR3 DNA reads TGTGCCAGCTCGCCATACCCAGGGGGCGGCGGCAATCAGCCCCAGCATTTT. This sequence encodes CASSPYPGGGGNQPQHF. Full variable domain (rest looked up from reference TRBV18 and TRBJ1-5): NAGVMQNPRHLVRRRGQEARLRCSPMKGHSHVYWYRQLPEEGLKFMVYLQKENIIDESGMPKERFSAEFPKEGPSILRIQQVVRGDSAAYFCASSPYPGGGGNQPQHFGDGTRLSIL.